A selection of T cell receptor beta chains follows, all from one sample in a study of human T cells and chemical hapten exposure. TCRdb called the RACE reads again in MiXCR, with one record for every CDR3 protein. Counted here are 55,000 to 80,000 distinct CDR3 sequences, approximately 10% occurring once; the ten biggest clones make up less than 2.5%. This specimen consisted of whole blood, obtained in connection with sensitization to the hapten diphenylcyclopropenone (DPC). These receptors all come from a woman in her thirties with alopecia areata. Some clones in this sample may be carry-over from other donors' samples. The CDR3 runs from the conserved cysteine through the conserved F or W.

CDR3aa: CASSLAASTYGYTF
j_gene: TRBJ1-2
v_gene: TRBV27

CDR3aa: CASSPPGTGFSDTQYF
j_gene: TRBJ2-3
v_gene: TRBV18

CDR3aa: CASSQDVQGGYGYTF
j_gene: TRBJ1-2
v_gene: TRBV4-3

CDR3aa: CAMGTGPNTEAFF
j_gene: TRBJ1-1
v_gene: TRBV10-3

CDR3aa: CASSPAGAPNTEAFF
j_gene: TRBJ1-1
v_gene: TRBV5-1

CDR3aa: CASSYGGGVDTEAFF
j_gene: TRBJ1-1
v_gene: TRBV6-6

CDR3aa: CASSQGVINQPQHF
j_gene: TRBJ1-5
v_gene: TRBV9

CDR3aa: CASSDPGRANVLTF
j_gene: TRBJ2-6
v_gene: TRBV2

CDR3aa: CASSRYTRTNYGYTF
j_gene: TRBJ1-2
v_gene: TRBV28

CDR3aa: CSASPGPEQYF
j_gene: TRBJ2-7
v_gene: TRBV20-1

CDR3aa: CASSVSLEETQYF
j_gene: TRBJ2-5
v_gene: TRBV9

CDR3aa: CASSSQGTLGEQYF
j_gene: TRBJ2-7
v_gene: TRBV7-6

CDR3aa: CASSKGGVLSYEQYF
j_gene: TRBJ2-7
v_gene: TRBV21-1

CDR3aa: CASSLETGYGYTF
j_gene: TRBJ1-2
v_gene: TRBV5-1

CDR3aa: CASSLTGTGTYEQYF
j_gene: TRBJ2-7
v_gene: TRBV7-6

CDR3aa: CSAVEGANYGYTF
j_gene: TRBJ1-2
v_gene: TRBV20-1

CDR3aa: CASSLETAENNSPLHF
j_gene: TRBJ1-6
v_gene: TRBV7-6

CDR3aa: CSATRDSSSSGNTIYF
j_gene: TRBJ1-3
v_gene: TRBV20-1

CDR3aa: CASSPQLAGGVEVETQYF
j_gene: TRBJ2-5
v_gene: TRBV7-6

CDR3aa: CASSFRVRETQYF
j_gene: TRBJ2-5
v_gene: TRBV27

CDR3aa: CASTTSGGALETQYF
j_gene: TRBJ2-5
v_gene: TRBV7-2

CDR3aa: CASSPRESTDTQYF
j_gene: TRBJ2-3
v_gene: TRBV11-2

CDR3aa: CASSPQTGGIGGYTF
j_gene: TRBJ1-2
v_gene: TRBV4-1

CDR3aa: CASSQGSGQNEQYF
j_gene: TRBJ2-7
v_gene: TRBV3-1

CDR3aa: CASRQGNQPQHF
j_gene: TRBJ1-5
v_gene: TRBV2

CDR3aa: CASSQDLGSQETQYF
j_gene: TRBJ2-5
v_gene: TRBV4-3

CDR3aa: CASSFRGSYEQYF
j_gene: TRBJ2-7
v_gene: TRBV12-3/TRBV12-4

CDR3aa: CASRDGQNTEAFF
j_gene: TRBJ1-1
v_gene: TRBV4-1

CDR3aa: CASMIRDLSGANVLTF
j_gene: TRBJ2-6
v_gene: TRBV6-2/TRBV6-3

CDR3aa: CASRRSRVGGNTEAFF
j_gene: TRBJ1-1
v_gene: TRBV6-1

CDR3aa: CATSNIVNAADTQYF
j_gene: TRBJ2-3
v_gene: TRBV15

CDR3aa: CSVVEVYEQYF
j_gene: TRBJ2-7
v_gene: TRBV29-1

CDR3aa: CASSLSGSSYEQYF
j_gene: TRBJ2-7
v_gene: TRBV7-2

CDR3aa: CASSLGGRSDNEQFF
j_gene: TRBJ2-1
v_gene: TRBV27

CDR3aa: CASSLGGTASTDTQYF
j_gene: TRBJ2-3
v_gene: TRBV7-9

CDR3aa: CASSLQPEKKNIQYF
j_gene: TRBJ2-4
v_gene: TRBV5-1

CDR3aa: CASSRTTPDTQYF
j_gene: TRBJ2-3
v_gene: TRBV7-2

CDR3aa: CASSIRNQPQHF
j_gene: TRBJ1-5
v_gene: TRBV6-2/TRBV6-3

CDR3aa: CASRPGLENEQFF
j_gene: TRBJ2-1
v_gene: TRBV12-3/TRBV12-4

CDR3aa: CASRWGGGNYGYTF
j_gene: TRBJ1-2
v_gene: TRBV6-6

CDR3aa: CSTVFSTDTQYF
j_gene: TRBJ2-3
v_gene: TRBV20-1

CDR3aa: CASSYSSLFYGYTF
j_gene: TRBJ1-2
v_gene: TRBV6-2/TRBV6-3

CDR3aa: CSVQGGGLTDTQYF
j_gene: TRBJ2-3
v_gene: TRBV29-1

CDR3aa: CASSPGPGSYEQYF
j_gene: TRBJ2-7
v_gene: TRBV13

CDR3aa: CANSRGQGYGYTF
j_gene: TRBJ1-2
v_gene: TRBV5-5

CDR3aa: CASRISLDTRNQPQHF
j_gene: TRBJ1-5
v_gene: TRBV28

CDR3aa: CASSQDAVGYNSPLHF
j_gene: TRBJ1-6
v_gene: TRBV4-1

CDR3aa: CASSLTKPDTQYF
j_gene: TRBJ2-3
v_gene: TRBV6-6

CDR3aa: CASSLGTGSQETQYF
j_gene: TRBJ2-5
v_gene: TRBV5-1

CDR3aa: CASSQDHNKHQPQHF
j_gene: TRBJ1-5
v_gene: TRBV4-2

CDR3aa: CASSFPGNTEAFF
j_gene: TRBJ1-1
v_gene: TRBV5-1

CDR3aa: CASSSLGTGKIYGYTF
j_gene: TRBJ1-2
v_gene: TRBV27

CDR3aa: CSVPSGAGELFF
j_gene: TRBJ2-2
v_gene: TRBV29-1